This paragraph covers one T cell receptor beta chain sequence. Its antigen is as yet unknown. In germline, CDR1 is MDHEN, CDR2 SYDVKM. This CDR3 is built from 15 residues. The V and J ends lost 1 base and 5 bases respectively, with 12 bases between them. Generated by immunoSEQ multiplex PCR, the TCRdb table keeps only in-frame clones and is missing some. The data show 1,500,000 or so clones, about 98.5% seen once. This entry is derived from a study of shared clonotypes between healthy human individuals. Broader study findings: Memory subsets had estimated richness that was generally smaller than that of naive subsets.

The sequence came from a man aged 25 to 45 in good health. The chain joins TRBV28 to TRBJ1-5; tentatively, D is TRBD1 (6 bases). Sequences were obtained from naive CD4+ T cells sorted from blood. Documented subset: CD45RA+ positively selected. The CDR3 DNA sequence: TGTGCCAGCAGTTTATTGACAGGCCAGCATCAGCCCCAGCATTTT. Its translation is CASSLLTGQHQPQHF.